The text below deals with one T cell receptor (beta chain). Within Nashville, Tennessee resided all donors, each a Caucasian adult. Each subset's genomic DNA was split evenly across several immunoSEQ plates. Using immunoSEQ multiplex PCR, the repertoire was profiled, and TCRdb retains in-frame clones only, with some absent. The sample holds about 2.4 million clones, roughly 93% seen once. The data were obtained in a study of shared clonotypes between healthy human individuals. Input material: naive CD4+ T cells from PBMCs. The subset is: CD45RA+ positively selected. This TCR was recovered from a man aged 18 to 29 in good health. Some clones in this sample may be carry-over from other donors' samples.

CDR3 loop: CASSLRRGLNQPQHF. CDR3 sequence (DNA): TGTGCCAGCAGTTTAAGGAGGGGGTTAAATCAGCCCCAGCATTTT. This chain uses TRBV27 with TRBJ1-5; D is perhaps TRBD1 (6 bases). Germline-derived CDR1 and CDR2 are MNHEY and SMNVEV (reference sequence). Trimming removed 2 bases at V and 4 bases at J, with 12 bases between. The CDR3 runs 15 residues.